The sequence of this T cell receptor beta chain was determined in a study of T cells in Graves' hyperthyroidism and ophthalmopathy. Per the germline V gene, CDR1 is SGHAT and CDR2 is FQNNGV. V dropped 5 bases and J dropped 4 bases, with 20 bases sitting between them. The CDR3 runs to 16 residues. For the diagnoses, clinical symptoms, serum thyroxine and TRAb, thyroid ultrasound and orbital computed tomography were used. The source of the PBMCs was 10 ml of fresh peripheral blood. This clonotype came up many times. Template material for amplifying TCR beta CDR3 regions consisted of RNA transcripts. The primer set for the first-round RT-PCR of the TCR CDR3 was HTBI. TCRdb re-called the multiplex PCR reads through MiXCR, storing one row per CDR3 protein. This sample has a few hundred thousand distinct CDR3 sequences; 16% occur once, and the top ten carry more than 3%.

Input material: blood. This clonotype originated in a woman aged 40 to 49 with Graves' ophthalmopathy. The genes are TRBV11-2 and TRBJ1-2; D might be TRBD1 (5 bases). This CDR3 is CASSLLSDSGTYGYTF. CDR3 in DNA: TGTGCCAGCAGCCTTCTTTCCGATTCAGGGACCTATGGCTACACCTTC.